The 19 T cell receptor beta chains listed next were all sequenced from one sample in a study of early T cells in non-severe SARS-CoV-2 infection. TCRdb re-analysed the 5' RACE reads in MiXCR, keeping a single row per CDR3 protein. Of 15,000 to 20,000 distinct CDR3 sequences in the sample, around 6% were seen once. Sample: whole blood, taken at baseline. The receptors were gathered from an adult who was a healthcare worker with PCR-confirmed SARS-CoV-2 infection or an uninfected control (not recorded which).

In its sample, this clonotype was seen many times. CDR3 nucleotides: TGTGCCAGCAGTGACGCAGGGAGAGGCTACACCTTC. Its translation: CASSDAGRGYTF. The chain combines TRBV6-4 with TRBJ1-2; tentative D call: TRBD1 (5 bases). The CDR3 consists of 12 residues. Germline values: CDR1 MRHNA, CDR2 SNTAGT. V lost 2 bases and J 8 bases, leaving 9 bases between the germline ends.

At least ten counts were recorded for this clonotype. V gene TRBV2 combines with J gene TRBJ1-1, with D unclear. The germline gives CDR1 SNHLY, CDR2 FYNNEI. This CDR3 region has 13 residues. With 3 bases removed from V and 0 bases from J, the gap between germline ends came to 5 bases. CDR3 sequence (DNA): TGTGCCAGCAGTGAGCGTCTGAACACTGAAGCTTTCTTT. It specifies CASSERLNTEAFF.

This clonotype was observed at least ten times. The V call is TRBV6-5, the J call TRBJ1-1; maybe TRBD1 (6 bases). CDR1 and CDR2 (germline): MNHEY, SVGAGI. Trimming left V 6 bases short and J 1 base short, with 12 bases between. This CDR3 spans 14 amino acids. The CDR3 protein is CASRATGENTEAFF. The DNA for the CDR3 is TGTGCCAGCAGGGCGACAGGCGAGAACACTGAAGCTTTCTTT.

This clonotype was observed at least ten times. The chain is built from TRBV2 and TRBJ2-7, with D hard to call. Trimming pared 8 bases from V and 0 bases from J, leaving 8 bases between. Germline CDR1 is SNHLY and CDR2 is FYNNEI. The CDR3 sequence is 12 residues long. CDR3 bases: TGTGCCAGCCTCGAAGGCTCCTACGAGCAGTACTTC. The encoded protein is CASLEGSYEQYF.

This clonotype was seen ten or more times. This sequence joins TRBV29-1 and TRBJ2-1; 9 positions match TRBD2. Germline loops: CDR1 SQVTM, CDR2 ANQGSEA. This CDR3 region has 16 residues. V shed 3 bases and J 1 base; nucleotides not matched to a gene: 7. The CDR3 protein is CSVDERLAASYNEQFF. The DNA for the CDR3 is TGCAGCGTTGACGAAAGACTAGCGGCTTCCTACAATGAGCAGTTCTTC.

This clonotype was detected ten times or more. V gene TRBV2 combines with J gene TRBJ2-3; D may be TRBD1 (6 bases). CDR1 is SNHLY, CDR2 FYNNEI, per germline. This CDR3 region has 15 residues. V shed 10 bases and J shed 2 bases, with 19 bases lying between them. In DNA form, the CDR3 reads TGTGCCATCCAGGGGAGAGCAGGGACCACAGATACGCAGTATTTT. It is translated as CAIQGRAGTTDTQYF. The full variable domain, its missing parts supplied by reference TRBV2 and TRBJ2-3, is EPEVTQTPSHQVTQMGQEVILRCVPISNHLYFYWYRQILGQKVEFLVSFYNNEISEKSEIFDDQFSVERPDGSNFTLKIRSTKLEDSAMYFCAIQGRAGTTDTQYFGPGTRLTVL.

By sample share, this clonotype is medium-sized. V usage is TRBV27 and J usage is TRBJ1-2, with TRBD1 as a possible D gene (6 bases). Looked up from germline, CDR1 is MNHEY and CDR2 is SMNVEV (reference sequence). With 5 bases removed from V and 4 bases from J, the gap between germline ends came to 11 bases. CDR3 length equals 13 residues. This CDR3 is CASSPHRVYGYTF. The CDR3, as DNA: TGTGCCAGCAGTCCGCACAGGGTCTATGGCTACACCTTC.

This clonotype was recorded many times. The rearrangement joins TRBV30 to TRBJ2-3; 7 positions match TRBD1. Germline V CDR1 and CDR2: GTSNPN, SVGIG (reference sequence). V was clipped by 5 bases and J by 0 bases; unmatched bases: 8. This CDR3 spans 15 amino acids. The CDR3 nucleotides read TGTGCCTGGCAAGGGGGCTTTTCTAGCACAGATACGCAGTATTTT. It codes for CAWQGGFSSTDTQYF. The whole variable domain, remainder taken from reference TRBV30 and TRBJ2-3, is SQTIHQWPATLVQPVGSPLSLECTVEGTSNPNLYWYRQAAGRGLQLLFYSVGIGQISSEVPQNLSASRPQDRQFILSSKKLLLSDSGFYLCAWQGGFSSTDTQYFGPGTRLTVL.

This clonotype was recorded at least ten times. The chain recombines TRBV5-1 with TRBJ2-7; 7 bases align to TRBD1. Germline V gene sequence: CDR1 SGHRS, CDR2 YFSETQ. This CDR3 is built from 14 residues. V lost 2 bases and J lost 2; bases outside the gene matches: 4. CDR3 in DNA: TGCGCCAGCAGCTTCTTAGGGGGCACCTACGAGCAGTACTTC. This translates into CASSFLGGTYEQYF.

This clonotype occurred many times. The chain has TRBV20-1 and TRBJ1-1, with D unclear. The CDR3 has 12 residues. The V and J ends lost 6 bases and 3 bases respectively, with 11 bases between them. The germline V gene encodes CDR1 DFQATT and CDR2 SNEGSKA (reference sequence). As DNA, the CDR3 is TGCAGTGCCTACCACTGGGACACTGAAGCTTTCTTT. The encoded protein is CSAYHWDTEAFF.

Many counts were recorded for this clonotype. This rearrangement joins TRBV20-1 to TRBJ1-5; a weak D match, TRBD1 (5 bases). Trimming pared 3 bases from V and 5 bases from J, leaving 14 bases between. Germline V gene lookup returns CDR1 DFQATT and CDR2 SNEGSKA (reference sequence). The CDR3 contains 14 residues. Here the CDR3 DNA reads TGCAGTGCTAGTGTCCCGGAGGGACATCAGCCCCAGCATTTT. Translating it yields CSASVPEGHQPQHF.

This clonotype came up many times. The V call is TRBV12-3 or TRBV12-4, the J call TRBJ2-6, with D unresolved. The CDR3 has 15 residues. The V and J ends lost 2 bases and 0 bases respectively, with 5 bases between them. CDR3 DNA: TGTGCCAGCAGTTTATCTGCCTCTGGGGCCAACGTCCTGACTTTC. It is translated as CASSLSASGANVLTF.

This clonotype was seen repeatedly, ten times or more. The chain recombines TRBV10-3 with TRBJ1-1, with 11 bases lining up with TRBD1. Trimming cost V 6 bases and J 6 bases; bases outside gene matches: 6. CDR1 and CDR2 (germline): ENHRY, SYGVKD. The CDR3 extends over 14 amino acids. The CDR3: CAISPRTGGSEAFF. CDR3 nucleotides: TGTGCCATCAGCCCTAGGACAGGGGGCTCTGAAGCTTTCTTT.

Ten or more counts support this clonotype. V and J are TRBV7-2 and TRBJ1-3; D perhaps matches TRBD1 (6 bases). CDR3 length: 16 residues. Trimming left V 0 bases short and J 0 bases short, with 9 bases between. CDR1 is SGHTA and CDR2 is FQGNSA in the germline V gene. The CDR3 loop is CASSLAGHNSGNTIYF. In DNA form, the CDR3 reads TGTGCCAGCAGCTTAGCGGGACACAACTCTGGAAACACCATATATTTT.

This clonotype was observed at least ten times. The chain has TRBV6-2 or TRBV6-3 and TRBJ1-5; D uncertain. The length of the CDR3 is 14 residues. Per germline, CDR1 MNHEY and CDR2 SVGEGT. Trimming cost V 0 bases and J 0 bases, with 3 bases left between them. CDR3 DNA sequence: TGTGCCAGCAGTTACTCAGGTAGCAATCAGCCCCAGCATTTT. Translated, it gives CASSYSGSNQPQHF.

This clonotype has at least ten counts. The rearrangement joins TRBV6-1 to TRBJ2-7; 7 bases are shared with TRBD1. The J segment lost 5 bases and the V segment lost 6 bases, leaving 10 bases of the junction unmatched. The CDR3 runs to 14 residues. Germline lookup yields CDR1 MNHNS and CDR2 SASEGT. CDR3 sequence reads: CASSYRQGRDEQYF. In nucleotides, the CDR3 is TGTGCCAGCAGCTACAGACAGGGTAGGGACGAGCAGTACTTC.

There are many counts of this clonotype. As DNA, the CDR3 is TGTGCCAGCAGCGTAGGAAAGACAGGGAATGAAAAACTGTTTTTT. Protein sequence: CASSVGKTGNEKLFF. The V and J genes are TRBV9 and TRBJ1-4, with 7 positions matching TRBD1. Germline V gene lookup returns CDR1 SGDLS and CDR2 YYNGEE. The CDR3 sequence is 15 residues long. With V trimmed by 0 bases and J by 5 bases, 4 bases remained unmatched.

This clonotype was observed at least ten times. The chain employs TRBV12-3 or TRBV12-4 and TRBJ2-2; tentatively, D is TRBD1 or TRBD2 (5 bases each). Deletions cut 4 bases from V and 2 bases from J, with 17 bases between. CDR3 size: 17 residues. This CDR3 reads CASSYSGTEDNTGELFF. The CDR3 DNA reads as TGTGCCAGCAGTTATTCAGGGACGGAGGATAACACCGGGGAGCTGTTTTTT.

This clonotype was detected many times. This sequence joins TRBV5-1 and TRBJ2-3; D uncertain. Germline assignment: CDR1 SGHRS and CDR2 YFSETQ. The CDR3 runs to 14 residues. The V and J ends lost 0 bases and 4 bases respectively, with 9 bases between them. The CDR3 region is CASSLGISADTQYF. The CDR3 DNA sequence: TGCGCCAGCAGCTTGGGCATCAGCGCAGATACGCAGTATTTT.